This T cell receptor (beta chain) stems from a study of blood T cell repertoires in COVID-19. Study information: COVID-19 samples, acute and convalescent, were from the United States, Italy and Spain. PBMCs, B-cell-depleted T cells, or T cells were the source of the cDNA or gDNA that made up the material.

Seattle researchers signed up patients amid active infection and tracked them longitudinally. Germline CDR1 MRHNA, CDR2 SNTAGT. CDR3 length: 15 amino acids. With 6 bases removed from V and 0 bases from J, the gap between germline ends came to 9 bases. This clone was observed a few times. Data came from immunoSEQ multiplex PCR; TCRdb stores just in-frame clones and leaves some out. The table has 250,000 to 300,000 clones, more than 70% seen once. This chain connects TRBV6-4 to TRBJ1-6; D possibly corresponds to TRBD1 (5 bases). What was sequenced was peripheral blood. The sequence was obtained from a woman aged 25 to 45 with COVID-19, enrolled during active disease. The CDR3 spells CASRQESSYNSPLHF. Here the CDR3 DNA reads TGTGCCAGCAGACAGGAAAGCTCCTATAATTCACCCCTCCACTTT.